The rows below give T cell receptor beta chains drawn from one sample of a study of blood T cell repertoires in COVID-19. Sequencing was performed with immunoSEQ multiplex PCR; in TCRdb, only in-frame clones are kept and a portion is missing. The sample has fewer than 15,000 clones, more than 75% seen once. Source material: peripheral blood. The receptors shown here come from a human donor in a cohort sampled during active COVID-19. Both conserved end residues are part of each CDR3. The D gene is left open where the match is weak. Clone size is not always given. Where it is, it says once, few, many or a class for expanded clones.

.,TRBJ2-2,TRBV5-4,.,TGTGCCAGCAGCCCCCCGTCCGGGGAGCTGTTTTTT,CASSPPSGELFF
.,TRBJ2-1,TRBV27,TRBD1,TGTGCCAGCAGTTCCTCAGGGGGCGCAGGAAATGAGCAGTTCTTC,CASSSSGGAGNEQFF
.,TRBJ2-7,TRBV5-1,.,TGCGCCAGCAGCTTGGGGCCGGGCGAGCAGTACTTC,CASSLGPGEQYF
.,TRBJ1-5,TRBV28,.,TGTGCCAGCAGGGACAGTTATAGCAATCAGCCCCAGCATTTT,CASRDSYSNQPQHF
.,TRBJ2-1,TRBV4-1,TRBD2,TGCGCCAGCAGCCAAATCCCCGGGACTAGCGGGAGCTATGAGCAGTTCTTC,CASSQIPGTSGSYEQFF
.,TRBJ2-3,TRBV5-4,.,TGTGCCAGCACCAATAGCACAGATACGCAGTATTTT,CASTNSTDTQYF
few,TRBJ2-7,TRBV7-8,TRBD2,TGTGCCAGCAGCCTAGGACTAGCAGGGCCCTACGAGCAGTACTTC,CASSLGLAGPYEQYF
once,TRBJ2-3,TRBV18,.,TGTGCCAGCTCCTCAACAGCTAGCACAGATACGCAGTATTTT,CASSSTASTDTQYF
.,TRBJ2-1,TRBV2,TRBD1,TGTGCCAGCAGACCGGACAGGGGGAGGCATGAGCAGTTCTTC,CASRPDRGRHEQFF
.,TRBJ2-3,TRBV19,TRBD2,TGTGCCAGTAGTTGGACTAGCGGAAGCACAGATACGCAGTATTTT,CASSWTSGSTDTQYF
.,TRBJ2-7,TRBV6-6,.,TGTGCCAGCAGTGGGGCTCCCTACGAGCAGTACTTC,CASSGAPYEQYF
.,TRBJ1-5,TRBV7-9,.,TGTGCCAGCAGCGGAGGGACCGGGAATCAGCCCCAGCATTTT,CASSGGTGNQPQHF
.,TRBJ1-6,TRBV7-2,.,TGTGCCAGCAGCTCCCTCGTAACAGGTGGATTACCCCTCCACTTT,CASSSLVTGGLPLHF
.,TRBJ1-5,TRBV6-5,.,TGTGCCAGCAGTTGGGCGCTGAAGGAGCCCCAGCATTTT,CASSWALKEPQHF
.,TRBJ2-5,TRBV12-3/TRBV12-4,.,TGTGCCAGCAGTTCTGCCCGCGGGGAGACCCAGTACTTC,CASSSARGETQYF
.,TRBJ2-5,TRBV3-1/TRBV3-2,.,TGTGCCAGCAGCCAGGGTAGGAGGGAGACCCAGTACTTC,CASSQGRRETQYF
.,TRBJ1-6,TRBV7-2,.,TGTGCCAGCAGACCCAACAGGAGCTCCTATAATTCACCCCTCCACTTT,CASRPNRSSYNSPLHF
few,TRBJ2-2,TRBV20-1,.,TGCAGTGCTAGTTTCGGGAGTAACACCGGGGAGCTGTTTTTT,CSASFGSNTGELFF
.,TRBJ2-6,TRBV2,TRBD1,TGTGCCAGCACCGGACAGGGAGGACTTCTCACCTCTGGGGCCAACGTCCTGACTTTC,CASTGQGGLLTSGANVLTF
.,TRBJ2-5,TRBV28,TRBD2,TGTGCCAGCAGTTGGGGGGGGACCCAAGAGACCCAGTACTTC,CASSWGGTQETQYF
.,TRBJ2-1,TRBV6-5,TRBD1,TGTGCCAGCAGCGGGACAGGGCGCAATGAGCAGTTCTTC,CASSGTGRNEQFF
.,TRBJ2-4,TRBV25-1,TRBD1,TGTGCCAGCAGTGACCTAAGGGGGCTTGACATTCAGTACTTC,CASSDLRGLDIQYF
.,TRBJ1-3,TRBV3-1/TRBV3-2,.,TGTGCCAGCAGCCAAAGTGGGGGCCGTGGAAACACCATATATTTT,CASSQSGGRGNTIYF
.,TRBJ2-2,TRBV5-1,TRBD2,TGCGCCAGCAGCCGTACCAATCTAGCGGGAGGCACCGGGGAGCTGTTTTTT,CASSRTNLAGGTGELFF
.,TRBJ1-3,TRBV5-1,.,TGCGCCAGCAGCTTGGACCTAAGCTCTGGAAACACCATATATTTT,CASSLDLSSGNTIYF
.,TRBJ2-3,TRBV7-9,TRBD2,TGTGCCAGCTCAGTTAGCGGGGGGATCCCTGATACGCAGTATTTT,CASSVSGGIPDTQYF
.,TRBJ2-5,TRBV29-1,TRBD2,TGCAGCACTAGCGGACCTAGCGGTCAAGAGACCCAGTACTTC,CSTSGPSGQETQYF
.,TRBJ1-3,TRBV19,.,TGTGCCAGTACCCTAAGTAGTCTCTCTGGAAACACCATATATTTT,CASTLSSLSGNTIYF
.,TRBJ2-5,TRBV6-5,TRBD2,TGTGCCAGCAGTTCCGGGACTAGTCGTGAGACCCAGTACTTC,CASSSGTSRETQYF
.,TRBJ2-2,TRBV19,.,TGTGCCAGTAGAAAAGACCAGGGGACCGGGGAGCTGTTTTTT,CASRKDQGTGELFF
.,TRBJ1-1,TRBV19,TRBD1,TGTGCCAGTACTCCCGGGACAGGGGCGCCAATGAACACTGAAGCTTTCTTT,CASTPGTGAPMNTEAFF
once,TRBJ1-2,TRBV6-1,.,TGTGCCAGCAGTGAATATTCCTACACCTTC,CASSEYSYTF
.,TRBJ2-7,TRBV24-1,.,TGTGCCACCAGTGATTTGAACGCAGGGTCTGAGCAGTACTTC,CATSDLNAGSEQYF
.,TRBJ2-5,TRBV5-6,.,TGTGCCAGCAGCTTGGGGTTTGCAGGCCCGATAAGGGAGACCCAGTACTTC,CASSLGFAGPIRETQYF
.,TRBJ2-5,TRBV4-2,.,TGTGCCAGCAGCCAAGGGGTCCAGGAAGAGACCCAGTACTTC,CASSQGVQEETQYF
once,TRBJ2-5,TRBV2,TRBD2,TGTGCCAGCAGTGAACGGGAGCGGGAGACGGGAGAGACCCAGTACTTC,CASSERERETGETQYF
.,TRBJ2-5,TRBV10-3,TRBD2,TGTGCCACGCAGGGGCGGCTAGCGGGAGGCCTCCAAGAGACCCAGTACTTC,CATQGRLAGGLQETQYF
once,TRBJ2-3,TRBV28,TRBD2,TGTGCCAGCAGAGAGGAACTAGCGGGGGGAGCAGATACGCAGTATTTT,CASREELAGGADTQYF
.,TRBJ2-2,TRBV3-1/TRBV3-2,.,TGTGCCAGCACCCGGGGGAGCACCGGGGAGCTGTTTTTT,CASTRGSTGELFF
.,TRBJ2-3,TRBV25-1,TRBD1,TGTGCCAGTAGAGAGACGACAGGGGGCGCAGATACGCAGTATTTT,CASRETTGGADTQYF
.,TRBJ2-7,TRBV11-2,TRBD2,TGCTCCTCTGGTAGGGACTACTACGAGCAGTACTTC,CSSGRDYYEQYF
.,TRBJ1-3,TRBV7-8,TRBD1,TGTGCCACCTCGACAGGGTTCGGAAACACCATATATTTT,CATSTGFGNTIYF